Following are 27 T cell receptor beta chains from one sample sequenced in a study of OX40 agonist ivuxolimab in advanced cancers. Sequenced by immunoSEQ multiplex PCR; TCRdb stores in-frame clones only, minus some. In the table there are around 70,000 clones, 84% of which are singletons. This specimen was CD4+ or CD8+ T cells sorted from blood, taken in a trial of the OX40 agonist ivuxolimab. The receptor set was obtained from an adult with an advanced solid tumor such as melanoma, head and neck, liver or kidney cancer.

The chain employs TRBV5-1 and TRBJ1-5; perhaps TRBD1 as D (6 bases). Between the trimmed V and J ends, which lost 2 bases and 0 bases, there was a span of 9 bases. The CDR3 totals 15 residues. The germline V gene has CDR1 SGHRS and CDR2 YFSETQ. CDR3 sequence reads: CASSLAGDSNQPQHF. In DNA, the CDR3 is TGCGCCAGCAGCTTAGCAGGGGATAGCAATCAGCCCCAGCATTTT.

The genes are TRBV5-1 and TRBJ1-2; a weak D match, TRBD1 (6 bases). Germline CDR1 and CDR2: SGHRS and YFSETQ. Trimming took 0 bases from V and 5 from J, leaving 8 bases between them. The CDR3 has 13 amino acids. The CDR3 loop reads CASSLDGQYGYTF. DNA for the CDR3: TGCGCCAGCAGCTTGGATGGACAGTATGGCTACACCTTC.

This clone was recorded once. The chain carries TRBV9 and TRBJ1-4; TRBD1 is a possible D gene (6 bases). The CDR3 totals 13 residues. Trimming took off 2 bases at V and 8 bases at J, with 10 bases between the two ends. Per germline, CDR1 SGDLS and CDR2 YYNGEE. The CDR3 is CASSVRDTEKLFF. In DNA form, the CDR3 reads TGTGCCAGCAGCGTGCGGGACACAGAAAAACTGTTTTTT.

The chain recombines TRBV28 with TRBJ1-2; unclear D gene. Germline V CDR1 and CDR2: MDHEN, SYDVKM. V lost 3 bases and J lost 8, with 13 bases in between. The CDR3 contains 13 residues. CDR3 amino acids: CASSFTSTTGYTF. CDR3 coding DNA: TGTGCCAGCAGTTTCACGTCTACAACCGGCTACACCTTC.

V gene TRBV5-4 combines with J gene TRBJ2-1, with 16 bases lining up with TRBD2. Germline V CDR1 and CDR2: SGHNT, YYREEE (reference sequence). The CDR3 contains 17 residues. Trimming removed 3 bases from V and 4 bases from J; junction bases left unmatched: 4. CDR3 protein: CASSSGLAGGMYNEQFF. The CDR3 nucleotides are TGTGCCAGCAGCTCGGGACTAGCGGGAGGGATGTACAATGAGCAGTTCTTC.

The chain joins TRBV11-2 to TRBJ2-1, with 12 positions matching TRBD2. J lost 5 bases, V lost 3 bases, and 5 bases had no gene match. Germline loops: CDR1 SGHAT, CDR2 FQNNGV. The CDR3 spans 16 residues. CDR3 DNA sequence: TGTGCCAGCAGCTTTATGACTAGCGGGGGAAACAATGAGCAGTTCTTC. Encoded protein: CASSFMTSGGNNEQFF.

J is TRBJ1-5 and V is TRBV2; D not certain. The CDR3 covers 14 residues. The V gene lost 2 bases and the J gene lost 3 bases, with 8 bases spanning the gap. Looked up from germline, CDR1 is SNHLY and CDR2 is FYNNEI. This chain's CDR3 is CASSELTANQPQHF. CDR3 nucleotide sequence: TGTGCCAGCAGTGAATTGACTGCCAATCAGCCCCAGCATTTT.

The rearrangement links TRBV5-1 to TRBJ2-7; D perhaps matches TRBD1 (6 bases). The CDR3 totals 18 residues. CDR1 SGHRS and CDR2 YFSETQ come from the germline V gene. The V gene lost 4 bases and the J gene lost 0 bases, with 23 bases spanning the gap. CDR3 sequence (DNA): TGCGCCAGCAGCGCAGATCCCACAGGGTCAGGGGCCTCCTACGAGCAGTACTTC. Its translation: CASSADPTGSGASYEQYF. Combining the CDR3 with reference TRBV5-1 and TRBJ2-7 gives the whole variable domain KAGVTQTPRYLIKTRGQQVTLSCSPISGHRSVSWYQQTPGQGLQFLFEYFSETQRNKGNFPGRFSGRQFSNSRSEMNVSTLELGDSALYLCASSADPTGSGASYEQYFGPGTRLTVT.

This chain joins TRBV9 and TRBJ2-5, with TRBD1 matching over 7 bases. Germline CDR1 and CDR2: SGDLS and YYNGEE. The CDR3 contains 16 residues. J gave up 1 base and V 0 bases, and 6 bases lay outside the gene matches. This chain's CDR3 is CASSVDEGATQETQYF. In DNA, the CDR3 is TGTGCCAGCAGCGTAGATGAGGGGGCGACCCAAGAGACCCAGTACTTC.

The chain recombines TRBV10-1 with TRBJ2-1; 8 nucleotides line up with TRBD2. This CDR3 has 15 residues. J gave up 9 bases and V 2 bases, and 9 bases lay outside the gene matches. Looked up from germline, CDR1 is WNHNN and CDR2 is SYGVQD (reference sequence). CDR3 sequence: CASSEEAGEMSEQFF. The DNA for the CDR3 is TGCGCCAGCAGTGAGGAAGCGGGAGAAATGAGTGAGCAGTTCTTC.

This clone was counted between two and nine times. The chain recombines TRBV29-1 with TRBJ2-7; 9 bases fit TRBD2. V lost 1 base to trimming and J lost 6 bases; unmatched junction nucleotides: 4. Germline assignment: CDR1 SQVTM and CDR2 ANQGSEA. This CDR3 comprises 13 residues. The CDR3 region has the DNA TGCAGCGTTGAAGGCGGGGGGGTGGGCGAGCAGTACTTC. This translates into CSVEGGGVGEQYF.

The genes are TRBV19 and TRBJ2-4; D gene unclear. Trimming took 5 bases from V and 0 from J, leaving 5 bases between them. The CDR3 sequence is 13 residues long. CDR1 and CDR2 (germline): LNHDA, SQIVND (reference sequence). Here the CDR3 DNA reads TGTGCCAGTAGTGAATTAGCCAAAAACATTCAGTACTTC. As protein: CASSELAKNIQYF.

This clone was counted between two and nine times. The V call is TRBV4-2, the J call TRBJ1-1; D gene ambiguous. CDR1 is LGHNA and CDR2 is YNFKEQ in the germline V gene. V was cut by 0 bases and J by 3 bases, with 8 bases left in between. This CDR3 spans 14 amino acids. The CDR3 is CASSQDMVDTEAFF. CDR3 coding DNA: TGTGCCAGCAGCCAAGATATGGTGGACACTGAAGCTTTCTTT.

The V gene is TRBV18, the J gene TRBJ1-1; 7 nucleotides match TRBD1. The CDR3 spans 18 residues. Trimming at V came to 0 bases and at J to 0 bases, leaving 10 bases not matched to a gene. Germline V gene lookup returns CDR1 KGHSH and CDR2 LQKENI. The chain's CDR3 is CASSPPPTGRGMNTEAFF. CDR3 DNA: TGTGCCAGCTCACCACCTCCGACAGGGAGGGGTATGAACACTGAAGCTTTCTTT. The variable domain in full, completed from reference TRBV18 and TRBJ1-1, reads NAGVMQNPRHLVRRRGQEARLRCSPMKGHSHVYWYRQLPEEGLKFMVYLQKENIIDESGMPKERFSAEFPKEGPSILRIQQVVRGDSAAYFCASSPPPTGRGMNTEAFFGQGTRLTVV.

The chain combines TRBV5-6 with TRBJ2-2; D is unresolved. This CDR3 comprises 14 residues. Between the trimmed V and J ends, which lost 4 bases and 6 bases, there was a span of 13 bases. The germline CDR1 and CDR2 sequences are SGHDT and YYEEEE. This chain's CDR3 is CASSPGPGPGELFF. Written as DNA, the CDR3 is TGTGCCAGCAGCCCGGGCCCCGGCCCCGGGGAGCTGTTTTTT.

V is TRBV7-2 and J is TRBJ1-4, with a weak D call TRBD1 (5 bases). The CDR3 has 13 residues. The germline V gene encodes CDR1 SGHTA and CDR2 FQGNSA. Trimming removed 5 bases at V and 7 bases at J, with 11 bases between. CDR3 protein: CASSPGGGEKLFF. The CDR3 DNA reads TGTGCCAGCAGCCCTGGGGGGGGTGAAAAACTGTTTTTT.

The CDR3 here is CASSFQMTTGNTIYF. The DNA of the CDR3 is TGTGCCAGCAGCTTTCAAATGACGACGGGAAACACCATATATTTT. The chain couples TRBV5-6 to TRBJ1-3; D call uncertain. Trimming cost V 2 bases and J 4 bases, with 13 bases left between them. The CDR3 has 15 residues. Germline CDR1 and CDR2: SGHDT and YYEEEE. The entire variable domain, with the rest obtained from reference TRBV5-6 and TRBJ1-3, is as follows: DAGVTQSPTHLIKTRGQQVTLRCSPKSGHDTVSWYQQALGQGPQFIFQYYEEEERQRGNFPDRFSGHQFPNYSSELNVNALLLGDSALYLCASSFQMTTGNTIYFGEGSWLTVV.

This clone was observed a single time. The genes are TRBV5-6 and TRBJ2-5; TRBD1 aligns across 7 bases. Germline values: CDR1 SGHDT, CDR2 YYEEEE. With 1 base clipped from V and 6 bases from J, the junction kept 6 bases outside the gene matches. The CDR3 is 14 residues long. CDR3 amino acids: CASSLTDRVKTQYF. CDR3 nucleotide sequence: TGTGCCAGCAGCTTGACTGACAGGGTTAAGACCCAGTACTTC.

This chain's CDR3 is CASSELTSTDTQYF. CDR3 coding DNA: TGTGCCAGTAGCGAACTAACGAGCACAGATACGCAGTATTTT. This chain links TRBV19 with TRBJ2-3; D not resolved. Trimming stripped 6 bases from V and 0 bases from J, with 10 bases between. Germline loops: CDR1 LNHDA, CDR2 SQIVND (reference sequence). The CDR3 spans 14 residues.

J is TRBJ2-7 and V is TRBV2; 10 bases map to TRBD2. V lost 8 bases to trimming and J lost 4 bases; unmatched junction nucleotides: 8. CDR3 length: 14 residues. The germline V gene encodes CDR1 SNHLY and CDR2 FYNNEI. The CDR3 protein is CASSRGLAEYEQYF. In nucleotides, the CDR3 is TGTGCCAGCTCCCGAGGACTAGCGGAGTACGAGCAGTACTTC.

The CDR3, as DNA: TGTGCCAGCAGTGGTGTCCAGGGGGCCAACTATGGCTACACCTTC. Translation gives CASSGVQGANYGYTF. This chain uses TRBV2 with TRBJ1-2, with TRBD1 identical over 8 bases. Germline assignment: CDR1 SNHLY and CDR2 FYNNEI. CDR3 length: 15 amino acids. Trimming cost V 4 bases and J 2 bases; bases outside gene matches: 6.

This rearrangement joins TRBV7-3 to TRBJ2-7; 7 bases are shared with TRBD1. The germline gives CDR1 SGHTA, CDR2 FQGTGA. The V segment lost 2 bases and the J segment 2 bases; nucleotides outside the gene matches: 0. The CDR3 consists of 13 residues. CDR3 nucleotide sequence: TGTGCCAGCAGCTTACAGGGGGCCTACGAGCAGTACTTC. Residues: CASSLQGAYEQYF.

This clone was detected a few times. The CDR3 protein is CASSPRGAGGASYNEQFF. The CDR3, as DNA: TGTGCCAGCTCACCACGTGGGGCAGGGGGAGCGTCCTACAATGAGCAGTTCTTC. The J gene is TRBJ2-1, the V gene TRBV18; 7 nucleotides align to TRBD1. J was trimmed by 1 base and V by 1 base; bases with no gene match: 10. CDR1 KGHSH and CDR2 LQKENI come from the germline V gene. The CDR3 totals 18 residues.

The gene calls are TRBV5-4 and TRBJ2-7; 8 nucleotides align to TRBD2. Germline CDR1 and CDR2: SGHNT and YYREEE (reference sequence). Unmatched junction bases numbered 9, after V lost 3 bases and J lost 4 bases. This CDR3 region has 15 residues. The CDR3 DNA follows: TGTGCCAGCAGCTGGGGACTAGGAACAGTTTACGAGCAGTACTTC. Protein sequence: CASSWGLGTVYEQYF.

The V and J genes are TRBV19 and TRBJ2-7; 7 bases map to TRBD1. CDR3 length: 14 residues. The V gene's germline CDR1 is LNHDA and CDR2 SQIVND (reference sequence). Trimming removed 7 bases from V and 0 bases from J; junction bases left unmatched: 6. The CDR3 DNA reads TGTGCCAGTACGACGACAGGGAGCTCCTACGAGCAGTACTTC. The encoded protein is CASTTTGSSYEQYF.

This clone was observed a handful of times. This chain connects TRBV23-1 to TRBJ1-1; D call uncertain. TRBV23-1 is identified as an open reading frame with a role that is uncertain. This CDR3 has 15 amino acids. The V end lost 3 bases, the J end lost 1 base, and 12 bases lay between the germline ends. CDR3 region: CASSHPSTGNTEAFF. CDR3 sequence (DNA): TGCGCCAGCAGTCATCCTTCGACGGGGAACACTGAAGCTTTCTTT.

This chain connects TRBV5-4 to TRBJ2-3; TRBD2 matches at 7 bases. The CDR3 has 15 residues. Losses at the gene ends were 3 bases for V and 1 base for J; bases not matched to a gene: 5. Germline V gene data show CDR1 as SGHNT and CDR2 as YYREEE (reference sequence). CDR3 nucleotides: TGTGCCAGCAGCTGGGAGGGTGGGGGCACAGATACGCAGTATTTT. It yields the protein CASSWEGGGTDTQYF. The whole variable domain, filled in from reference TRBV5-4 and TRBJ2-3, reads ETGVTQSPTHLIKTRGQQVTLRCSSQSGHNTVSWYQQALGQGPQFIFQYYREEENGRGNFPPRFSGLQFPNYSSELNVNALELDDSALYLCASSWEGGGTDTQYFGPGTRLTVL.